One and the same sample provided the 14 T cell receptor beta chains below, sequenced in a study of blood T cell repertoires in COVID-19. Profiling relied on immunoSEQ multiplex PCR, and the TCRdb table lists in-frame clones only, not all of them. Of 35,000 to 40,000 clones listed, about 87% are singletons. Sequences were obtained from peripheral blood. These receptors were taken from a human donor in a cohort sampled during active COVID-19.

This clone was recorded once. Here the CDR3 reads CSASLSGAGEQYF. DNA for the CDR3: TGCAGTGCTAGTTTGTCGGGAGCAGGCGAGCAGTACTTC. This chain links TRBV20-1 with TRBJ2-7, with TRBD2 as a possible D gene (6 bases). V gave up 3 bases and J gave up 6 bases, with 15 bases separating them. The CDR3 totals 13 residues. The germline V gene has CDR1 DFQATT and CDR2 SNEGSKA (reference sequence).

The gene calls are TRBV20-1 and TRBJ2-7, with 8 bases fitting TRBD1. After removal of 3 bases from V and 2 bases from J, the junction contained 3 bases not matched to a gene. Germline assignment: CDR1 DFQATT and CDR2 SNEGSKA (reference sequence). CDR3 size: 13 residues. For the CDR3, the DNA is TGCAGTGCTAGTCGGGACAGGACCTACGAGCAGTACTTC. Its protein is CSASRDRTYEQYF.

V and J are TRBV7-9 and TRBJ2-1, with 10 bases lining up with TRBD1. Germline trimming cut 5 bases from V and 7 bases from J; bases unmatched to any gene: 11. The germline V gene encodes CDR1 SEHNR and CDR2 FQNEAQ (reference sequence). This CDR3 spans 16 amino acids. CDR3 sequence: CASSHRQGAHRNEQFF. CDR3 DNA: TGTGCCAGCAGCCATCGACAGGGGGCGCATCGAAATGAGCAGTTCTTC.

The chain recombines TRBV7-9 with TRBJ2-1, with 9 bases lining up with TRBD2. The germline gives CDR1 SEHNR, CDR2 FQNEAQ (reference sequence). The CDR3 spans 15 residues. With V trimmed by 3 bases and J by 6 bases, 6 bases remained unmatched. The CDR3 spells CASSFSGRNLNEQFF. CDR3 bases: TGTGCCAGCAGCTTTAGCGGGAGAAATCTCAATGAGCAGTTCTTC.

The chain carries TRBV9 and TRBJ1-5, with 8 bases that match TRBD1. The CDR3 spans 15 residues. The trim removed 0 bases at V and 4 bases at J, leaving 3 bases unmatched. Germline V CDR1 and CDR2: SGDLS, YYNGEE. The CDR3 is CASSVDTGGNQPQHF. The DNA for the CDR3 is TGTGCCAGCAGCGTAGATACAGGGGGTAATCAGCCCCAGCATTTT.

This sequence joins TRBV15 and TRBJ1-1; 10 nucleotides align to TRBD1. The ends lost 1 base at V and 11 bases at J; junction bases unmatched: 7. Per the germline V gene, CDR1 is LNHNV and CDR2 is YYDKDF (reference sequence). This CDR3 has 14 amino acids. In nucleotides, the CDR3 is TGTGCCACCAGCAGAGGAGCAGGACAGGGGGGGGCTTTCTTT. The encoded protein is CATSRGAGQGGAFF.

This clone showed up just once. The chain combines TRBV28 with TRBJ2-2; D is unclear. V lost 5 bases and J lost 2, with 21 bases in between. The CDR3 covers 18 residues. Germline V gene lookup returns CDR1 MDHEN and CDR2 SYDVKM. The CDR3 is CASSAQPGYQPNTGELFF. For the CDR3, the DNA is TGTGCCAGCAGTGCCCAGCCGGGTTACCAGCCCAACACCGGGGAGCTGTTTTTT. Variable domain in full (rest from reference TRBV28 and TRBJ2-2): DVKVTQSSRYLVKRTGEKVFLECVQDMDHENMFWYRQDPGLGLRLIYFSYDVKMKEKGDIPEGYSVSREKKERFSLILESASTNQTSMYLCASSAQPGYQPNTGELFFGEGSRLTVL.

The chain joins TRBV21-1 to TRBJ2-3; the tabulated D call, TRBD1, remains unverified against the DNA. TRBV21-1 is assigned pseudogene status. The CDR3 is made up of 16 amino acids. The CDR3 nucleotides read TGTGCCAGCGCCAACCTCACAGGGAAACTCACAGATACGCAGTATTTT. Protein sequence: CASANLTGKLTDTQYF.

Regarding this clone: Germline is not matched at one junction end, which may reflect a read error. The chain joins TRBV2 to TRBJ1-5; the match to TRBD1 covers 7 bases. Germline V CDR1 and CDR2: SNHLY, FYNNEI. CDR3 size: 17 residues. The CDR3 sequence: CTSGYRGQRISNQPQHF. In DNA form, the CDR3 reads TGTACCAGCGGCTACCGGGGACAGCGAATTTCCAATCAGCCCCAGCATTTT.

The chain couples TRBV7-8 to TRBJ2-7; TRBD1 matches at 7 bases. Trimming at V came to 4 bases and at J to 2 bases, leaving 11 bases not matched to a gene. The germline V gene encodes CDR1 SGHVS and CDR2 FQNEAQ. CDR3 length equals 16 residues. The CDR3 sequence: CASSWQNRGSPYEQYF. The DNA of the CDR3 is TGTGCCAGCAGCTGGCAGAACAGGGGTAGCCCCTACGAGCAGTACTTC.

A single count supports this clone. The chain links TRBV6-5 to TRBJ2-3, with 7 bases aligning to TRBD2. After removal of 0 bases from V and 4 bases from J, the junction contained 4 bases not matched to a gene. The length of the CDR3 is 15 residues. Germline V gene data show CDR1 as MNHEY and CDR2 as SVGAGI. The DNA for the CDR3 is TGTGCCAGCAGTTACTCGGGTGCGGGGGCAGATACGCAGTATTTT. Amino acids: CASSYSGAGADTQYF.

V is TRBV5-6 and J is TRBJ2-1; 9 bases align to TRBD1. V shed 5 bases and J 4 bases; nucleotides not matched to a gene: 4. In germline, CDR1 is SGHDT, CDR2 YYEEEE. The CDR3 is 14 amino acids. Written as DNA, the CDR3 is TGTGCCAGCAGGTTCGGGACAGGGTACAATGAGCAGTTCTTC. Its translation: CASRFGTGYNEQFF.

The chain is built from TRBV5-6 and TRBJ1-2, with 7 bases aligning to TRBD1. The V gene's germline CDR1 is SGHDT and CDR2 YYEEEE. V trimming: 4 bases; J trimming: 6 bases; junction bases outside the gene matches: 6. The CDR3 length is 13 residues. In nucleotides, the CDR3 is TGTGCCAGCAGCGGGGACAGAGGGGATGGCTACACCTTC. Translating gives CASSGDRGDGYTF.

V is TRBV7-2 and J is TRBJ2-7; TRBD1 matches at 8 bases. The V gene's germline CDR1 is SGHTA and CDR2 FQGNSA. The CDR3 is made up of 15 amino acids. V dropped 5 bases and J dropped 4; count of bases not matched to a gene: 10. The chain's CDR3 is CASSPQTGATYEQYF. CDR3 DNA sequence: TGTGCCAGCAGCCCCCAGACAGGGGCTACATACGAGCAGTACTTC.